The 19 T cell receptor beta chains in this list originate from one sample, sequenced in a study of shared clonotypes between healthy human individuals. Clones were sequenced by immunoSEQ multiplex PCR, and TCRdb holds only the in-frame ones, with some missing. The sample gives approximately 480,000 clones, approximately 79% of which show up once; 9.5% to 15% is in the top ten. Source material: PBMCs. Source of these receptors: a woman in her thirties or forties in good health. Some clones in this sample may be carry-over from other donors' samples.

V is TRBV6-6 and J is TRBJ2-5; D not resolved. V lost 7 bases to trimming and J lost 5 bases, with 2 bases between them. This CDR3 is built from 9 residues. CDR1 is MNHNY, CDR2 SVGAGI, per germline (reference sequence). CDR3 nucleotide sequence: TGTGCCAGCATTGAGACCCAGTACTTC. This sequence encodes CASIETQYF.

The V and J genes are TRBV18 and TRBJ2-5, with D unresolved. The CDR3 length is 11 residues. The V end lost 3 bases, the J end lost 3 bases, and 2 bases lay between the germline ends. CDR1 and CDR2 from the germline V gene are KGHSH and LQKENI. Here the CDR3 DNA reads TGTGCCAGCTCACCCAAAGAGACCCAGTACTTC. Translating gives CASSPKETQYF.

J is TRBJ1-4 and V is TRBV2; D might be TRBD1 (5 bases). The germline V and J ends were trimmed by 6 bases and 14 bases, with 13 bases remaining between them. The CDR3 consists of 11 residues. Germline V gene lookup returns CDR1 SNHLY and CDR2 FYNNEI. CDR3 region: CASRRGGVLFF. For the CDR3, the DNA is TGTGCCAGCAGACGGGGCGGCGTTCTGTTTTTT.

This clone has a single count. This rearrangement joins TRBV5-8 to TRBJ2-7; 8 bases map to TRBD1. The CDR3 is made up of 19 amino acids. The junction had 19 bases not matched to a gene; V was cut back by 2 bases and J by 3 bases. Germline-derived CDR1 and CDR2 are SGHTS and YDEGEE. CDR3 in amino acids: CASSFADRALSPPFYEQYF. CDR3 nucleotides: TGTGCCAGCAGCTTCGCGGACAGGGCGCTATCCCCCCCGTTCTACGAGCAGTACTTC. Full variable domain (missing parts from reference TRBV5-8 and TRBJ2-7): EAGVTQSPTHLIKTRGQQATLRCSPISGHTSVYWYQQALGLGLQFLLWYDEGEERNRGNFPPRFSGRQFPNYSSELNVNALELEDSALYLCASSFADRALSPPFYEQYFGPGTRLTVT.

As concerns this clone: The likely explanation is a read error, given a far larger clone one base away. The chain carries TRBV6-6 and TRBJ2-7; the D gene is possibly TRBD2 (5 bases). Germline lookup yields CDR1 MNHNY and CDR2 SVGAGI (reference sequence). The CDR3 runs to 15 residues. The chain's CDR3 is CASSVSTDSSYEQHF. The CDR3 coding sequence is TGTGCCAGCAGCGTCTCTACGGACTCATCCTACGAGCAGCACTTC.

This chain connects TRBV28 to TRBJ2-7; D remains unclear. With 7 bases removed from V and 0 bases from J, the gap between germline ends came to 19 bases. This CDR3 spans 16 amino acids. Per germline, CDR1 MDHEN and CDR2 SYDVKM. The CDR3 protein is CASTSWSLGHSYEQYF. The CDR3 DNA reads TGTGCCAGCACATCGTGGAGTCTAGGCCACTCCTACGAGCAGTACTTC.

This chain joins TRBV2 and TRBJ2-6; D remains unclear. Germline V CDR1 and CDR2: SNHLY, FYNNEI. Deletions cut 6 bases from V and 1 base from J, with 4 bases between. The CDR3 runs 13 residues. The CDR3 reads CASRASGANVLTF. The CDR3 DNA reads TGTGCCAGCAGAGCGTCTGGGGCCAACGTCCTGACTTTC.

The CDR3 here is CASSVARSSYEQYF. CDR3 bases: TGCGCCAGCAGTGTAGCAAGGAGCTCCTACGAGCAGTACTTC. The V gene is TRBV10-2, the J gene TRBJ2-7; D is ambiguous. The CDR3 has 14 residues. Germline-derived CDR1 and CDR2 are WSHSY and SAAADI. Trimming stripped 4 bases from V and 0 bases from J, with 10 bases between.

This clone has at least ten counts. This same CDR3 is encoded by further DNA sequences in the sample. The chain employs TRBV5-1 and TRBJ1-1; D gene unclear. Trimming shortened V by 3 bases and J by 4 bases, and 4 bases separated the two germline ends. Germline assignment: CDR1 SGHRS and CDR2 YFSETQ. The CDR3 extends over 11 amino acids. The CDR3: CASSSTTEAFF. DNA of the CDR3: TGCGCCAGCAGCTCAACCACTGAAGCTTTCTTT. The entire variable domain, with the rest obtained from reference TRBV5-1 and TRBJ1-1, is as follows: KAGVTQTPRYLIKTRGQQVTLSCSPISGHRSVSWYQQTPGQGLQFLFEYFSETQRNKGNFPGRFSGRQFSNSRSEMNVSTLELGDSALYLCASSSTTEAFFGQGTRLTVV.

The chain employs TRBV7-9 and TRBJ1-5; D unclear. Germline assignment: CDR1 SEHNR and CDR2 FQNEAQ (reference sequence). The V and J ends lost 5 bases and 5 bases respectively, with 10 bases between them. This CDR3 spans 13 amino acids. CDR3 nucleotides: TGTGCCAGCAGCCCCGGACGGCATCAGCCCCAGCATTTT. Translating gives CASSPGRHQPQHF.

This chain joins TRBV19 and TRBJ2-2; TRBD2 aligns across 8 bases. CDR1 and CDR2 (germline): LNHDA, SQIVND (reference sequence). V shed 3 bases and J 6 bases; nucleotides not matched to a gene: 0. This CDR3 comprises 13 residues. The CDR3 DNA is TGTGCCAGTAGTATGCGGGGGGCCGGGGAGCTGTTTTTT. Translating it yields CASSMRGAGELFF.

The V gene is TRBV27, the J gene TRBJ2-3, with 11 bases aligning to TRBD2. J was trimmed by 0 bases and V by 6 bases; bases with no gene match: 5. Germline assignment: CDR1 MNHEY and CDR2 SMNVEV (reference sequence). This CDR3 comprises 16 residues. CDR3 DNA sequence: TGTGCCAGCAGCCGACTAGCGGGAATAAGCACAGATACGCAGTATTTT. Its translation is CASSRLAGISTDTQYF.

Regarding this clone: The junction does not match germline at one end; this may be a read error. The chain joins TRBV18 to TRBJ2-1, with 7 nucleotides matching TRBD2. The CDR3 is 16 amino acids. The germline CDR1 and CDR2 sequences are KGHSH and LQKENI. The CDR3 sequence is CASSSPTSSPYNEQFF. Written as DNA, the CDR3 is TGTGCCAGCTCATCACCGACTAGCTCCCCTTACAATGAGCAGTTCTTC.

The chain employs TRBV5-5 and TRBJ2-7, with 13 bases identical to TRBD2. CDR1 and CDR2 from the germline V gene are SGHKS and YYEKEE (reference sequence). The V and J ends lost 3 bases and 2 bases, in that order; junction bases with no gene match: 8. CDR3 length: 17 residues. CDR3 sequence (DNA): TGTGCCAGCAGCTCTACTCCAGGACTAGCGGGAGCCTACGAGCAGTACTTC. Protein: CASSSTPGLAGAYEQYF. The full variable domain, in which reference TRBV5-5 and TRBJ2-7 provide the parts outside the CDR3, is DAGVTQSPTHLIKTRGQQVTLRCSPISGHKSVSWYQQVLGQGPQFIFQYYEKEERGRGNFPDRFSARQFPNYSSELNVNALLLGDSALYLCASSSTPGLAGAYEQYFGPGTRLTVT.

In its sample, this clone was seen once. The genes are TRBV10-3 and TRBJ2-1; either TRBD1 or TRBD2 may supply D (6 bases each). The CDR3 is 15 residues long. The V and J ends lost 0 bases and 8 bases respectively, with 14 bases between them. Germline assignment: CDR1 ENHRY and CDR2 SYGVKD. CDR3 protein: CAISESRGESHEQFF. CDR3 nucleotides: TGTGCCATCAGTGAGTCAAGGGGGGAGAGCCATGAGCAGTTCTTC.

The rearrangement uses TRBV7-2 and TRBJ2-7, with 10 nucleotides matching TRBD2. The V and J ends lost 0 bases and 2 bases, in that order; junction bases with no gene match: 4. This CDR3 is 16 amino acids long. Germline CDR1 SGHTA, CDR2 FQGNSA. CDR3 residues: CASSLARTSGTYEQYF. CDR3 bases: TGTGCCAGCAGCTTAGCGCGGACTAGCGGCACCTACGAGCAGTACTTC.

The chain has TRBV11-2 and TRBJ1-1; D is undetermined. The CDR3 has 15 amino acids. Trimming removed 0 bases at V and 4 bases at J, with 12 bases between. Germline CDR1 SGHAT, CDR2 FQNNGV. CDR3 coding DNA: TGTGCCAGCAGCTTAGATCTGGCGGGGTTCACTGAAGCTTTCTTT. Protein: CASSLDLAGFTEAFF.

The rearrangement joins TRBV7-2 to TRBJ2-3; TRBD2 agrees at 7 bases. V was clipped by 5 bases and J by 3 bases; unmatched bases: 8. This CDR3 has 15 residues. Germline CDR1 reads SGHTA; CDR2 reads FQGNSA. This chain's CDR3 is CASSPYGGSTDTQYF. The CDR3, as DNA: TGTGCCAGCAGCCCCTATGGCGGGAGTACAGATACGCAGTATTTT.

The chain combines TRBV28 with TRBJ2-3; TRBD2 might be the D (5 bases). The CDR3 covers 14 residues. Trimming took off 2 bases at V and 4 bases at J, with 10 bases between the two ends. Per the germline V gene, CDR1 is MDHEN and CDR2 is SYDVKM. CDR3 sequence: CASSLLARADTQYF. CDR3 nucleotide sequence: TGTGCCAGCAGTTTACTAGCCCGGGCAGATACGCAGTATTTT. The full variable domain, in which reference TRBV28 and TRBJ2-3 provide the parts outside the CDR3, is DVKVTQSSRYLVKRTGEKVFLECVQDMDHENMFWYRQDPGLGLRLIYFSYDVKMKEKGDIPEGYSVSREKKERFSLILESASTNQTSMYLCASSLLARADTQYFGPGTRLTVL.